The TCR beta chain under discussion was sequenced for a study of blood T cells in healthy people across ages (dated by TCRdb to between 2015 and 2016). In terms of the full investigation: Template switching captured roughly one uniquely barcoded TCR beta cDNA molecule per two T cells in model experiments. Age-related changes in TCR beta repertoire diversity were measured in the study by deep sequencing normalized with unique cDNA molecular identifiers. Four age groups were formed from the donors: young (average roughly 16 years), middle-aged (approximately 42), aged (around 68) and long-lived (more than 75). Two additional independent replicas of 1 million unique cDNA reads from the same blood draw were analyzed for two donors (one aged 18 to 29 and one aged 80 or older). To avoid experimental bias, donors of different ages were randomly spread across the sequencing lanes.

The sample holds a few counts of this clonotype. It lacks a known antigen. No base quality values were provided; no much bigger clone lies one nucleotide off. Library construction relied on 5' RACE. A second PCR of about 6 to 11 cycles was run with a J-beta primer mix and a sample-barcoded 5' primer. A unique molecular identifier was introduced onto each TCR beta cDNA molecule by a template-switch 5' adaptor carrying 12 random nucleotides. At least 2.5 million CDR3-containing paired-end reads were obtained from each sample. The Mint cDNA synthesis kit, primed by a TRBC-specific oligonucleotide, was used to synthesize first-strand cDNA from all RNA. Following uracil-DNA glycosylase treatment, a first 18-cycle PCR with universal primers M1SS and BC2_uni_R was performed on all cDNA. The authors' analysis ran thus. Each sample was normalized by randomly selecting 1 million high-quality reads, each carrying a distinct molecular identifier. Instead of being binned into consensus sequences, reads with shared molecular identifiers were discarded. MiTCR, run with a Q25 quality threshold and the strictest error-elimination algorithm, handled CDR3 identification, clonotype clustering and error correction. Lower-bound total TCR beta diversity was estimated with a nonparametric unseen species model using Euler transformation. TCRdb reprocessed the public reads (quality trimming at Q25 with fastp, clone calling with MiXCR) and kept in-frame beta chains. Rows matching on CDR3 protein sequence are summarized as one entry with the most common DNA and genes. These V and J calls derive from TCRdb rather than the authors' analysis. In this sample the table shows around 1,900,000 distinct CDR3 sequences, approximately 39% of which occur a single time. The ten largest account for under 25% of the sample.

The roughly 39 donors, aged 6 to 90 years, were systemically healthy Caucasian individuals from Russia. Around 10 milliliters of peripheral blood were collected from each donor into EDTA-treated Vacutainer tubes. Ficoll-Paque density-gradient centrifugation was used to isolate PBMCs, with at least 7 million obtained per sample. Total RNA, at least 5 micrograms per sample, was extracted from PBMCs with Trizol reagent. Naive CD45RAhigh/CD27high T cell percentages were measured by flow cytometry on a PBMC aliquot from every donor. CDR1 and CDR2, per the germline V gene (reference sequence), are SGHKS and YYEKEE. Counted from cysteine to phenylalanine, this CDR3 has 15 amino acids. Of all the DNA, just the CDR3 is kept, 45 bases in frame from base 1. Relative to germline, V is missing 2 bases and J is missing 11 bases, with 11 bases of the junction outside any gene match. The full study reports these points: Estimates of total diversity based on one million sequenced T cells were regarded as lower bounds and as underestimates. The long-lived group showed more naive CD4+ T cells, fewer expanded clones and increased TCR diversity than the aged group, suggesting age selection. Observed TCR beta diversity correlated strongly with the percentage of naive T cells measured by flow cytometry. Conclusive comparison of naive and antigen-experienced compartments was prevented by the profiling of bulk unsorted PBMCs. Donor CMV infection status was unknown, potentially confounding age-related changes in expanded clonotypes. Observed TCR beta diversity per million T cells fell roughly linearly with age, and a significant reduction was already apparent by age about 43.

The receptor was isolated from a human donor in good health. Sequencing was carried out using blood. Here the chain combines TRBV5-5 and TRBJ2-5; TRBD1 fits 11 bases in the junction. The encoded CDR3 is CASSFTGTGGEEQYF. The DNA is as follows: TGTGCCAGCAGCTTTACCGGGACAGGGGGTGAAGAGCAGTACTTC.